These 25 T cell receptor beta chains came from one sample sequenced in a study of blood T cells in healthy people across ages (dated by TCRdb to 2014 to 2015). Library generation was performed with 5' RACE. Instrument used: Illumina HiSeq 2500. The second PCR ran for roughly 7 to 12 cycles and used a J-beta primer mix along with a sample-barcoded 5' primer. TCRdb reworked the public reads: Q25 trimming with fastp, MiXCR clone assembly, productive beta chains retained. A single entry per CDR3 protein holds the most common genes and DNA from its merged rows. The sample table shows 550,000 to 650,000 distinct CDR3 sequences, and approximately 30% are seen once. 15% to 19% of the sample is held by the ten biggest clonotypes. The sequenced sample consisted of blood. The receptors originated from an elderly woman in good health.

The chain combines TRBV29-1 with TRBJ2-1, with D perhaps matching TRBD1 (5 bases). The V and J ends lost 4 bases and 4 bases respectively, with 14 bases between them. Per germline, CDR1 SQVTM and CDR2 ANQGSEA. CDR3 length equals 14 residues. CDR3 protein: CSVGGRAVYNEQFF. The DNA for the CDR3 is TGCAGCGTTGGAGGCAGGGCTGTTTACAATGAGCAGTTCTTC.

Here the CDR3 DNA reads TGCGCCAGCCGGGGATTTGGAAACACTGAAGCTTTCTTT. Amino acid sequence: CASRGFGNTEAFF. This chain uses TRBV5-1 with TRBJ1-1; no reliable D call. The length of the CDR3 is 13 residues. V dropped 7 bases and J dropped 2 bases, with 12 bases sitting between them. The germline V gene has CDR1 SGHRS and CDR2 YFSETQ.

There are a few counts of this clonotype. It may be a read error: a sequence one base away is much more abundant. This sequence joins TRBV5-1 and TRBJ2-7; either TRBD1 or TRBD2 may supply D (5 bases each). V shed 3 bases and J shed 6 bases, with 16 bases lying between them. Germline lookup yields CDR1 SGHRS and CDR2 YFSETQ. The CDR3 is made up of 14 amino acids. The CDR3 loop reads CASSWGLRGAEQYF. DNA for the CDR3: TGCGCCAGCAGCTGGGGGTTGAGGGGTGCCGAGCAGTACTTC.

This chain uses TRBV3-1 with TRBJ2-5, with TRBD2 matching over 15 bases. The CDR3 runs 16 residues. CDR1 and CDR2 (germline): LGHDT, YNNKEL (reference sequence). Unmatched junction bases numbered 11, after V lost 1 base and J lost 14 bases. CDR3 loop: CASSQGRTSGGATYYF. The CDR3 coding sequence is TGTGCCAGCAGCCAAGGGAGGACTAGCGGGGGGGCCACATATTACTTC.

This clonotype was detected ten times or more. The genes are TRBV6-5 and TRBJ1-5, with D possibly TRBD1 on 5 matching bases. The CDR3 extends over 15 amino acids. Trimming left V 6 bases short and J 1 base short, with 13 bases between. Germline-derived CDR1 and CDR2 are MNHEY and SVGAGI. CDR3 in amino acids: CASSPGTESNQPQHF. As DNA, the CDR3 is TGTGCCAGCAGCCCCGGGACGGAGAGCAATCAGCCCCAGCATTTT.

This clonotype showed up many times. The rearrangement links TRBV4-3 to TRBJ1-2; D is ambiguous. The V end lost 1 base, the J end lost 0 bases, and 9 bases lay between the germline ends. The CDR3 runs to 15 residues. Germline V lookup: CDR1 LGHNA, CDR2 YSLEER. CDR3 DNA: TGCGCCAGCAGCCAAGCTAGGGCAGCTAACTATGGCTACACCTTC. Translating it yields CASSQARAANYGYTF.

As for this clonotype: One base away lies a much larger clone, so this may be a sequencing read error. The chain combines TRBV27 with TRBJ1-1; D not resolved. Between the trimmed V and J ends, which lost 4 bases and 1 base, there was a span of 10 bases. CDR1 MNHEY and CDR2 SMNVEV come from the germline V gene (reference sequence). CDR3 length equals 14 residues. This CDR3 reads CASSCRRQNTEAFF. The CDR3 coding sequence is TGTGCCAGCAGTTGCAGGCGACAGAACACTGAAGCTTTCTTT.

This clonotype was picked up many times. The chain joins TRBV6-5 to TRBJ2-1, with a weak D call TRBD1 (5 bases). Germline values: CDR1 MNHEY, CDR2 SVGAGI. The length of the CDR3 is 17 residues. The V gene lost 2 bases and the J gene lost 7 bases, with 21 bases spanning the gap. CDR3 protein: CASSYNVGQGGRNEQFF. The CDR3 DNA reads TGTGCCAGCAGTTACAATGTAGGGCAGGGTGGAAGGAATGAGCAGTTCTTC.

This clonotype was seen ten or more times. This chain uses TRBV9 with TRBJ2-7; TRBD1 matches 8 bases. Germline assignment: CDR1 SGDLS and CDR2 YYNGEE. Germline trimming cut 0 bases from V and 4 bases from J; bases unmatched to any gene: 9. This CDR3 has 16 amino acids. The CDR3 region is CASSVGAGGSRYEQYF. Written as DNA, the CDR3 is TGTGCCAGCAGCGTAGGTGCAGGGGGCAGTAGGTACGAGCAGTACTTC.

The J gene is TRBJ2-7, the V gene TRBV13; D not resolved. CDR3 size: 14 residues. Trimming took off 3 bases at V and 4 bases at J, with 13 bases between the two ends. Germline assignment: CDR1 PRHDT and CDR2 FYEKMQ (reference sequence). The CDR3 region is CASSFSEELYEQYF. The CDR3 DNA reads as TGTGCCAGCAGCTTTAGTGAGGAACTTTACGAGCAGTACTTC.

The V gene is TRBV7-2, the J gene TRBJ1-5; TRBD1 might be the D (5 bases). V lost 5 bases to trimming and J lost 4 bases, with 15 bases between them. Germline lookup yields CDR1 SGHTA and CDR2 FQGNSA. This CDR3 has 15 amino acids. The DNA of the CDR3 is TGTGCCAGCAGCCAAAACCGGGACGGTAATCAGCCCCAGCATTTT. Translated: CASSQNRDGNQPQHF. Using reference TRBV7-2 and TRBJ1-5 for the parts outside the CDR3, the full variable domain is GAGVSQSPSNKVTEKGKDVELRCDPISGHTALYWYRQSLGQGLEFLIYFQGNSAPDKSGLPSDRFSAERTGGSVSTLTIQRTQQEDSAVYLCASSQNRDGNQPQHFGDGTRLSIL.

This clonotype showed up many times. This chain connects TRBV20-1 to TRBJ1-5; 9 bases match TRBD1. The CDR3 is 15 amino acids. With 6 bases clipped from V and 0 bases from J, the junction kept 6 bases outside the gene matches. Germline CDR1 and CDR2: DFQATT and SNEGSKA (reference sequence). The DNA for the CDR3 is TGCAGTGCGCATGGGACAGGGAATAGCAATCAGCCCCAGCATTTT. Protein: CSAHGTGNSNQPQHF.

This clonotype was picked up many times. The chain has TRBV10-3 and TRBJ1-1, with D unclear. The CDR3 extends over 12 amino acids. Trimming took off 0 bases at V and 11 bases at J, with 10 bases between the two ends. Germline CDR1 ENHRY, CDR2 SYGVKD. The CDR3 DNA reads as TGTGCCATCAGTGAGTCGAAACGGGGTGCTTTCTTT. This translates into CAISESKRGAFF.

This clonotype was seen ten or more times. The chain links TRBV10-3 to TRBJ2-3; 7 bases line up with TRBD1. V lost 5 bases, J lost 6 bases, and 8 bases stayed unmatched. Germline lookup yields CDR1 ENHRY and CDR2 SYGVKD. This CDR3 region has 14 residues. CDR3 sequence (DNA): TGTGCCATCAGTACCGACAGGGCGTCCGATACGCAGTATTTT. This sequence encodes CAISTDRASDTQYF.

The chain recombines TRBV5-1 with TRBJ2-1, with 10 bases matching TRBD2. CDR1 is SGHRS, CDR2 YFSETQ, per germline. Trimming took 0 bases from V and 6 from J; bases not matched to a gene: 9. The CDR3 is 17 amino acids. CDR3 DNA: TGCGCCAGCAGCTTGGCCACCCTAGCGGGAGTTTCCAATGAGCAGTTCTTC. Translating gives CASSLATLAGVSNEQFF.

This clonotype was found many times. The rearrangement uses TRBV20-1 and TRBJ2-7, with a possible D match to TRBD1 (6 bases). CDR3 size: 14 residues. The V gene lost 0 bases and the J gene lost 1 base, with 10 bases spanning the gap. Germline V CDR1 and CDR2: DFQATT, SNEGSKA (reference sequence). The CDR3 sequence is CSARDRDNSYEQYF. As DNA, the CDR3 is TGCAGTGCTAGAGACCGGGACAATTCCTACGAGCAGTACTTC.

J is TRBJ2-7 and V is TRBV7-9; 12 nucleotides align to TRBD2. The CDR3 contains 14 residues. Germline loops: CDR1 SEHNR, CDR2 FQNEAQ (reference sequence). J was trimmed by 7 bases and V by 4 bases; bases with no gene match: 5. DNA for the CDR3: TGTGCCAGCAGCTCCGAACTAGCGGGGGGAGAGCAGTACTTC. Protein product: CASSSELAGGEQYF.

The chain links TRBV6-2 or TRBV6-3 to TRBJ1-5; D is uncertain. The CDR3 is made up of 12 amino acids. Trimming took 6 bases from V and 5 from J, leaving 8 bases between them. CDR1 and CDR2 from the germline V gene are MNHEY and SVGEGT. CDR3 region: CASRRPDQPQHF. In DNA form, the CDR3 reads TGTGCCAGCAGAAGACCGGATCAGCCCCAGCATTTT.

The chain joins TRBV5-1 to TRBJ2-5; TRBD1 agrees at 9 bases. The J call is doubtful: the DNA matches TRBJ2-7 better. The V gene's germline CDR1 is SGHRS and CDR2 YFSETQ. The CDR3 sequence is 15 residues long. CDR3 bases: TGCGCCAGCAGCTTGGCGGGACAGGGTATCGACGAGCAGTACTTC. This encodes CASSLAGQGIDEQYF.

This clonotype was recorded a few times. This chain uses TRBV7-9 with TRBJ1-2, with D possibly TRBD1 on 5 matching bases. Trimming removed 5 bases at V and 6 bases at J, with 22 bases between. CDR3 length: 16 amino acids. Germline assignment: CDR1 SEHNR and CDR2 FQNEAQ (reference sequence). CDR3 in DNA: TGTGCCAGCAGCCCCCGGGACTCGCCCGGAAGGGATGGCTACACCTTC. Translating gives CASSPRDSPGRDGYTF.

This clonotype was seen many times. This chain connects TRBV20-1 to TRBJ1-2, with D possibly TRBD1 on 6 matching bases. Germline assignment: CDR1 DFQATT and CDR2 SNEGSKA (reference sequence). The CDR3 consists of 15 residues. Trimming took off 0 bases at V and 4 bases at J, with 15 bases between the two ends. For the CDR3, the DNA is TGCAGTGCTAGAGATCCAGGACAGTCTCGCTATGGCTACACCTTC. It codes for CSARDPGQSRYGYTF.

The V gene is TRBV7-2, the J gene TRBJ2-7, with D uncertain. The CDR3 is 14 amino acids. V was shortened by 1 base and J by 7 bases, with 14 bases between the two germline ends. CDR1 SGHTA and CDR2 FQGNSA come from the germline V gene. CDR3 in amino acids: CASSLGRSVWEQYF. CDR3 DNA sequence: TGTGCCAGCAGCTTAGGCCGGTCAGTTTGGGAGCAGTACTTC.

The chain carries TRBV20-1 and TRBJ2-3; the match to TRBD2 covers 14 bases. This CDR3 has 18 residues. Germline V gene lookup returns CDR1 DFQATT and CDR2 SNEGSKA (reference sequence). The J segment lost 5 bases and the V segment lost 6 bases, leaving 16 bases of the junction unmatched. The CDR3 loop is CSALRLAGGPGRGDTQYF. The CDR3 bases are TGCAGTGCCCTTAGACTAGCGGGGGGGCCGGGTCGAGGAGATACGCAGTATTTT.

As regards this clonotype: Given a much more abundant clone one base away, this may be a read error. The genes are TRBV27 and TRBJ2-1; TRBD1 matches 11 bases. The DNA matches TRBJ2-7 better at its end, which makes the J call doubtful. This CDR3 has 17 residues. Germline V lookup: CDR1 MNHEY, CDR2 SMNVEV (reference sequence). The CDR3 spells CASSLLGVGQGAGEQYF. The CDR3 DNA sequence: TGTGCCAGCAGTTTATTGGGTGTAGGACAGGGGGCTGGCGAGCAGTACTTC.

This clonotype was seen many times. The chain uses TRBV5-5 and TRBJ2-1; the D call may be TRBD1 or TRBD2 (5 bases each). The V end lost 4 bases, the J end lost 0 bases, and 11 bases lay between the germline ends. The CDR3 runs 15 residues. Per germline, CDR1 SGHKS and CDR2 YYEKEE (reference sequence). CDR3 region: CASSGTAGSYNEQFF. CDR3 DNA: TGTGCCAGCAGCGGGACCGCGGGCTCCTACAATGAGCAGTTCTTC.